This T cell receptor beta chain was profiled in a study of human T cells and chemical hapten exposure. Described time point: pre-sensitization, week 0. Specified treatment: therapeutic diphenylcyclopropenone sensitization with weekly scalp DPC. From the RACE reads, TCRdb called clonotypes with MiXCR, one entry per CDR3 protein. The sample yields roughly 380,000 distinct CDR3 sequences, 5.1% seen once. This CDR3 spans 15 amino acids. V lost 1 base and J 5 bases, leaving 12 bases between the germline ends. Germline V gene lookup returns CDR1 DFQATT and CDR2 SNEGSKA (reference sequence). The TCR sequence derives from a woman in her forties or fifties with alopecia areata. Some clones in this sample may be carry-over from other donors' samples. The input for sequencing was whole blood, taken in connection with sensitization to the hapten diphenylcyclopropenone (DPC). The chain has TRBV20-1 and TRBJ1-6; no clear D gene. CDR3 bases: TGCAGTGCTAGAGTGGGCAGTATCGATAATTCACCCCTCCACTTT. Its translation is CSARVGSIDNSPLHF.